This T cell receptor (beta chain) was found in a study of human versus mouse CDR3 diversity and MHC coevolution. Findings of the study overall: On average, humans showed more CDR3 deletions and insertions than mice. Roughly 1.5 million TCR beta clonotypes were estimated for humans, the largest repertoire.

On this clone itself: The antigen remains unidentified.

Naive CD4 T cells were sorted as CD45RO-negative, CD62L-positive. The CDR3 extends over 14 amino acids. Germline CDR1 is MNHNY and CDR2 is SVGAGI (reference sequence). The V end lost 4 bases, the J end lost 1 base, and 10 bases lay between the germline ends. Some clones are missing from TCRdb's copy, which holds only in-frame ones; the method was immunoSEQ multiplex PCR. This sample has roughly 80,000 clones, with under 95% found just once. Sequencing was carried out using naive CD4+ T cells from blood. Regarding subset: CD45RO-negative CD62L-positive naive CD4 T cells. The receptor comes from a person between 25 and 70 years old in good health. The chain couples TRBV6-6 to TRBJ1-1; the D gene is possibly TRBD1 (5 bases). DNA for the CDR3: TGTGCCAGCAGTTTAGGGGTGTCGAACACTGAAGCTTTCTTT. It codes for CASSLGVSNTEAFF.